The rows below give T cell receptor beta chains drawn from one sample of a study of OX40 agonist ivuxolimab in advanced cancers. Using immunoSEQ multiplex PCR, the repertoire was profiled, and TCRdb retains in-frame clones only, with some absent. Among around 70,000 clones listed, 85% were seen once. Material: CD4+ or CD8+ T cells sorted from blood, obtained in a trial of the OX40 agonist ivuxolimab. Receptors were obtained from an adult with an advanced solid tumor such as melanoma, head and neck, liver or kidney cancer. Each CDR3 is given with its conserved first and last residue.

TRBJ2-3 TRBV7-8 CASSRGGSDTQYF
TRBJ1-3 TRBV18 CASSPDSGNTIYF
TRBJ1-2 TRBV18 CASSPDRTYGYTF
TRBJ1-2 TRBV10-3 CATSEGRVTDGYTF
TRBJ1-5 TRBV5-8 CASSSPMGRIPDNQPQHF
TRBJ2-4 TRBV12-2 CASRLPEGQGGKFAKNIQYF
TRBJ1-2 TRBV27 CASSWAMTNYGYTF
TRBJ1-2 TRBV27 CASSYNPAHGYTF
TRBJ2-2 TRBV5-1 CASSSDRGGTGELFF
TRBJ2-5 TRBV7-6 CASSFGTQETQYF
TRBJ2-2 TRBV19 CASIATGGNTGELFF
TRBJ1-6 TRBV7-9 CAIGGPTDNSPLHF
TRBJ2-1 TRBV11-1 CASSWTEYYNEQFF
TRBJ1-1 TRBV6-5 CASRYRANTEAFF
TRBJ2-5 TRBV5-1 CASSRGDREGVETQYF
TRBJ2-7 TRBV30 CAWSDPSRGSYEQYF
TRBJ1-2 TRBV28 CASSFGGTDYGYTF
TRBJ1-1 TRBV6-5 CASSDRAYEAFF
TRBJ1-1 TRBV6-1 CASSWRVNTEAFF
TRBJ2-2 TRBV7-7 CASSPGSVGELFF
TRBJ1-2 TRBV9 CASSPGGRGGVGYTF
TRBJ1-6 TRBV10-2 CASRTDNNSPLHF